A selection of T cell receptor beta chains follows, all from one sample in a study of blood T cell repertoires in COVID-19. Using immunoSEQ multiplex PCR, the repertoire was profiled, and TCRdb retains in-frame clones only, with some absent. The top ten clones hold approximately 4% of a sample with approximately 140,000 clones, 84% of them seen once. The sequenced sample was PBMCs or T cells enriched from blood (not recorded which). These TCRs come from a man aged 45-65 years in a cohort exposed to, infected with or recovered from COVID-19 (not recorded which). Both conserved end residues are part of each CDR3. A D gene is named only where the DNA matches it firmly. Size values are once, few and many counts, or a class for expanded clones, and some rows have none.

j_call | v_call | clone_size | d_call | cdr3_nt | cdr3_aa
TRBJ2-2 | TRBV15 | - | - | TGTGCCACCAGCAGAGATCTTGTGGGGACAAACACCGGGGAGCTGTTTTTT | CATSRDLVGTNTGELFF
TRBJ1-2 | TRBV11-2 | - | - | TGTGCCAGCAGCTGGGACACCTATGGCTACACCTTC | CASSWDTYGYTF
TRBJ2-3 | TRBV7-9 | - | - | TGTGCCAGCAGCACGACTAATCGGGAAACAGATACGCAGTATTTT | CASSTTNRETDTQYF
TRBJ2-1 | TRBV19 | once | TRBD1 | TGTGCCAGTACCCCAGCGGGCAGGGGGCGTGAGCAGTTCTTC | CASTPAGRGREQFF
TRBJ2-1 | TRBV28 | - | - | TGTGCCAGCAGTGGGGCCAATGAGCAGTTCTTC | CASSGANEQFF
TRBJ2-3 | TRBV5-1 | - | - | TGCGCCAGCAGCTTCTACGACAGAACAGATACGCAGTATTTT | CASSFYDRTDTQYF
TRBJ1-1 | TRBV3-1/TRBV3-2 | - | - | TGTGCCAGCAGCCAAGTGACAGGTCGGTCTGAAGCTTTCTTT | CASSQVTGRSEAFF
TRBJ2-3 | TRBV28 | - | - | TGTGCCAGCCGTGGCCCGGGTAGCACAGATACGCAGTATTTT | CASRGPGSTDTQYF
TRBJ1-4 | TRBV19 | - | - | TGTGCCAGTAGACCGACAGCCTCTAATGAAAAACTGTTTTTT | CASRPTASNEKLFF
TRBJ2-3 | TRBV13 | - | - | TGTGCCAGCAGCTTAGGGGGCCTCCTCAGGGATACGCAGTATTTT | CASSLGGLLRDTQYF
TRBJ1-1 | TRBV5-6 | - | - | TGTGCCAGCAGCTTGGATGTGAGCACTGAAGCTTTCTTT | CASSLDVSTEAFF
TRBJ2-7 | TRBV25-1 | - | TRBD2 | TGTGCCAGCAGTAGGGCGGGAGAGGGGTACGAGCAGTACTTC | CASSRAGEGYEQYF
TRBJ2-7 | TRBV5-6 | - | - | TGTGCCAGCAGCTTAGCGGAGTCCACCTACGAGCAGTACTTC | CASSLAESTYEQYF
TRBJ2-3 | TRBV19 | - | TRBD2 | TGTGCCAGTAGACAACTAGCGGGGGGTTTAGATACGCAGTATTTT | CASRQLAGGLDTQYF
TRBJ1-4 | TRBV10-3 | - | - | TGTGCCATCAGTGATACAGGAGCTAATGAAAAACTGTTTTTT | CAISDTGANEKLFF
TRBJ1-1 | TRBV19 | - | - | TGTGCCAGTAGTATGGCGGAGGGGACTGAAGCTTTCTTT | CASSMAEGTEAFF
TRBJ2-1 | TRBV11-2 | - | TRBD2 | TGTGCCAGCAGCCCGCTTCCTAGCGGGGGGTACAATGAGCAGTTCTTC | CASSPLPSGGYNEQFF
TRBJ2-1 | TRBV3-1/TRBV3-2 | - | - | TGTGCCAGCAGCACCAGGGGAGACAATGAGCAGTTCTTC | CASSTRGDNEQFF
TRBJ2-7 | TRBV10-1 | - | - | TGCGCCAGCAGCGCCCTTATGACAGATAAACCCTACGAGCAGTACTTC | CASSALMTDKPYEQYF
TRBJ1-5 | TRBV28 | - | - | TGTGCCAGCAGTTTAATGGGCATCAGCAATCAGCCCCAGCATTTT | CASSLMGISNQPQHF
TRBJ2-2 | TRBV7-2 | - | TRBD2 | TGTGCCAGCAGCTTTTCCATCGGACTAGATTTTTTGCGGTCCGGGGAGCTGTTTTTT | CASSFSIGLDFLRSGELFF
TRBJ2-1 | TRBV30 | - | TRBD2 | TGTGCCTGGAGTGTACTGGCGGGAGGGGTCGATGAGCAGTTCTTC | CAWSVLAGGVDEQFF
TRBJ2-1 | TRBV10-1 | - | - | TGCGCCAGCACCTGGAGGAACAGGGACGATGAGCAGTTCTTC | CASTWRNRDDEQFF
TRBJ2-7 | TRBV6-5 | - | - | TGTGCCAGCAACCGGGGAACCTACGAGCAGTACTTC | CASNRGTYEQYF
TRBJ2-3 | TRBV9 | - | - | TGTGCCAGTAAGCGGGGCACAGATACGCAGTATTTT | CASKRGTDTQYF
TRBJ1-5 | TRBV10-3 | - | TRBD1 | TGTGCCATCAGGGACAGGGTGGAACAGCCCCAGCATTTT | CAIRDRVEQPQHF
TRBJ2-3 | TRBV7-3 | - | - | TGTGCCAGCAGCTTGGCTTACACAGATACGCAGTATTTT | CASSLAYTDTQYF
TRBJ2-7 | TRBV28 | - | - | TGTGCCAGCACCGGGATATCCTACGAGCAGTACTTC | CASTGISYEQYF
TRBJ1-4 | TRBV5-8 | - | TRBD1 | TGTGCCAGCAGCCAACGACAGGGGCGCGAAAAACTGTTTTTT | CASSQRQGREKLFF
TRBJ1-1 | TRBV18 | - | TRBD1 | TGTGCCAGCTCACGACAGGGGATCACTGAAGCTTTCTTT | CASSRQGITEAFF
TRBJ2-2 | TRBV7-2 | - | TRBD2 | TGTGCCAGCAGCAGACTAGCGGGGGTGAACACCGGGGAGCTGTTTTTT | CASSRLAGVNTGELFF